This T cell receptor (beta chain) was sequenced during a study of T cell repertoires in cytomegalovirus infection. This clonotype came up a few times. The CDR3 loop spans 16 amino acids. Germline V gene data show CDR1 as SGHDT and CDR2 as YYEEEE. V lost 3 bases, J lost 1 base, and 15 bases lay in between. TCRdb used MiXCR to reprocess the reads, holding one entry per CDR3 protein. This table has around 530,000 distinct CDR3 sequences, approximately 15% appearing once. The specimen sequenced was CD8+ T cells from PBMCs. The chain is built from TRBV5-6 and TRBJ2-3; no firm D call. The source is a human donor in good health (CMV status not recorded). Some clones in this sample may be carry-over from other donors' samples. CDR3 sequence (DNA): TGTGCCAGCAGCTCACCCCGGCTAGGAGGCACAGATACGCAGTATTTT. Translated: CASSSPRLGGTDTQYF.